The present T cell receptor beta chain was sequenced within a study of T-cell memory formation after mild COVID-19. Study at large: Clustering of TCRs was largely donor specific.

Findings and limits, study-wide: A balance of CD4 and CD8 characterized clones contracting day 15 to 85, whereas later expanders leaned CD4+. Of the contracting clones, CD4+ ones lay mainly in CM and EM, and CD8+ ones in EMRA.

This clonotype was counted between two and nine times. Its antigen remains unidentified. From 5'RACE with constant-segment primers came TCR alpha and TCR beta cDNA libraries that carried sample barcodes and UMIs. One entry per CDR3 protein results from TCRdb running MiXCR on the 5' RACE reads. The sample holds 120,000 or so distinct CDR3 sequences, over 15% seen once. CDR1 and CDR2 from the germline V gene are LGHDT and YNNKEL (reference sequence). The V and J ends lost 0 bases and 12 bases, in that order; junction bases with no gene match: 11. This CDR3 has 15 amino acids. The sequencing input was PBMCs or a T cell subset sorted from them (not recorded which). The chain uses TRBV3-1 and TRBJ2-1, with 7 nucleotides matching TRBD2. The receptor was isolated from a man aged 18 to 29 who had mild COVID-19 (a few samples of this study predate the infection). Cell type and time point are not known. The CDR3 loop is CASSQEGAGELGQFF. CDR3 bases: TGTGCCAGCAGCCAAGAAGGCGCGGGGGAGCTCGGGCAGTTCTTC.